These T cell receptor beta chains were read from a single sample in a study of beta chain features in type 1 diabetes. Sequencing used immunoSEQ multiplex PCR; TCRdb keeps in-frame clones, though not all of them. Seen here are hundreds of thousands of clones, 9.6% observed once, and the top ten hold around 0.037%. The sequenced sample was naive CD4+ T cells from blood. These receptors all stem from a woman between 18 and 30 years old in good health. Each CDR3 is given with its conserved first and last residue. A D gene is named only where the DNA matches it firmly. Size values are once, few and many counts, or a class for expanded clones, and some rows have none.

D gene: TRBD1
J gene: TRBJ1-1
clone size: .
V gene: TRBV14
CDR3 protein: CASSIRDRTELNTEAFF
CDR3 DNA: TGTGCCAGCAGCATCCGGGACAGAACCGAGTTGAACACTGAAGCTTTCTTT

D gene: TRBD2
J gene: TRBJ2-3
clone size: .
V gene: TRBV7-8
CDR3 protein: CASSSGTSGTDTQYF
CDR3 DNA: TGTGCCAGCAGCTCCGGGACTAGCGGCACAGATACGCAGTATTTT

D gene: .
J gene: TRBJ2-1
clone size: .
V gene: TRBV4-2
CDR3 protein: CASSQVGGSYNEQFF
CDR3 DNA: TGTGCCAGCAGCCAAGTTGGGGGGTCATACAATGAGCAGTTCTTC

D gene: TRBD1
J gene: TRBJ2-5
clone size: .
V gene: TRBV30
CDR3 protein: CAWADRGQETQYF
CDR3 DNA: TGTGCCTGGGCCGACAGGGGACAAGAGACCCAGTACTTC

D gene: .
J gene: TRBJ2-3
clone size: few
V gene: TRBV2
CDR3 protein: CASSQDRATDTQYF
CDR3 DNA: TGTGCCAGCAGCCAGGACAGAGCCACAGATACGCAGTATTTT

D gene: .
J gene: TRBJ2-7
clone size: .
V gene: TRBV6-5
CDR3 protein: CASSLLGGSYEQYF
CDR3 DNA: TGTGCCAGCAGTCTCCTAGGGGGCTCCTACGAGCAGTACTTC

D gene: .
J gene: TRBJ2-3
clone size: .
V gene: TRBV2
CDR3 protein: CASGAGAYTDTQYF
CDR3 DNA: TGTGCCAGCGGGGCGGGGGCATACACAGATACGCAGTATTTT

D gene: TRBD1
J gene: TRBJ2-3
clone size: .
V gene: TRBV19
CDR3 protein: CASSIGQGRTDTQYF
CDR3 DNA: TGTGCCAGTAGTATAGGACAGGGTCGTACAGATACGCAGTATTTT

D gene: TRBD2
J gene: TRBJ2-1
clone size: few
V gene: TRBV18
CDR3 protein: CASSPSAGGDEQFF
CDR3 DNA: TGTGCCAGCTCACCATCCGCGGGGGGCGATGAGCAGTTCTTC

D gene: .
J gene: TRBJ1-2
clone size: .
V gene: TRBV20-1
CDR3 protein: CSARSGAGYTF
CDR3 DNA: TGCAGTGCTAGAAGTGGGGCCGGCTACACCTTC

D gene: .
J gene: TRBJ1-1
clone size: few
V gene: TRBV15
CDR3 protein: CATSRDPIGDTEAFF
CDR3 DNA: TGTGCCACCAGCAGAGATCCGATCGGAGACACTGAAGCTTTCTTT

D gene: TRBD2
J gene: TRBJ2-7
clone size: few
V gene: TRBV5-6
CDR3 protein: CASSSPGSWEGGYEQYF
CDR3 DNA: TGTGCCAGCAGCTCGCCTGGCTCGTGGGAGGGCGGCTACGAGCAGTACTTC

D gene: .
J gene: TRBJ2-7
clone size: few
V gene: TRBV4-2
CDR3 protein: CASSRERDWTYEQYF
CDR3 DNA: TGTGCCAGCAGCCGGGAACGGGACTGGACATACGAGCAGTACTTC

D gene: TRBD1
J gene: TRBJ2-1
clone size: few
V gene: TRBV11-2
CDR3 protein: CASSLVTMDRSSYNEQFF
CDR3 DNA: TGTGCCAGCAGCTTAGTGACAATGGACAGGAGCTCCTACAATGAGCAGTTCTTC

D gene: TRBD2
J gene: TRBJ2-2
clone size: few
V gene: TRBV10-1
CDR3 protein: CASSGPGLAGNTGELFF
CDR3 DNA: TGCGCCAGCAGTGGCCCGGGACTAGCGGGAAACACCGGGGAGCTGTTTTTT

D gene: .
J gene: TRBJ1-1
clone size: .
V gene: TRBV7-8
CDR3 protein: CASSLASSTEAFF
CDR3 DNA: TGTGCCAGCAGCTTAGCCTCCTCCACTGAAGCTTTCTTT

D gene: TRBD2
J gene: TRBJ2-5
clone size: .
V gene: TRBV28
CDR3 protein: CASSVISGGAWETQYF
CDR3 DNA: TGTGCCAGCAGTGTGATTAGCGGGGGGGCGTGGGAGACCCAGTACTTC

D gene: TRBD2
J gene: TRBJ2-5
clone size: .
V gene: TRBV27
CDR3 protein: CASSLSYPGLKETQYF
CDR3 DNA: TGTGCCAGCAGTTTATCGTATCCGGGACTAAAAGAGACCCAGTACTTC

D gene: .
J gene: TRBJ1-2
clone size: few
V gene: TRBV10-3
CDR3 protein: CAIRAGRTTYGYTF
CDR3 DNA: TGTGCCATCAGGGCAGGGCGGACTACCTATGGCTACACCTTC

D gene: TRBD1
J gene: TRBJ1-4
clone size: few
V gene: TRBV7-9
CDR3 protein: CASSMTGANEKLFF
CDR3 DNA: TGTGCCAGCAGCATGACAGGGGCTAATGAAAAACTGTTTTTT

D gene: .
J gene: TRBJ2-2
clone size: few
V gene: TRBV10-3
CDR3 protein: CASTYGDTGELFF
CDR3 DNA: TGTGCCTCAACCTACGGGGACACCGGGGAGCTGTTTTTT

D gene: TRBD2
J gene: TRBJ2-1
clone size: .
V gene: TRBV5-4
CDR3 protein: CASSSGLAGYNEQFF
CDR3 DNA: TGTGCCAGCAGCTCGGGACTAGCGGGCTACAATGAGCAGTTCTTC

D gene: TRBD2
J gene: TRBJ2-1
clone size: few
V gene: TRBV2
CDR3 protein: CASSPSGSGSYNEQFF
CDR3 DNA: TGTGCCAGCAGTCCTAGCGGCTCAGGCTCCTACAATGAGCAGTTCTTC

D gene: TRBD2
J gene: TRBJ2-7
clone size: few
V gene: TRBV7-2
CDR3 protein: CASSLRLAGAREQYF
CDR3 DNA: TGTGCCAGCAGCTTACGACTAGCGGGAGCCCGCGAGCAGTACTTC